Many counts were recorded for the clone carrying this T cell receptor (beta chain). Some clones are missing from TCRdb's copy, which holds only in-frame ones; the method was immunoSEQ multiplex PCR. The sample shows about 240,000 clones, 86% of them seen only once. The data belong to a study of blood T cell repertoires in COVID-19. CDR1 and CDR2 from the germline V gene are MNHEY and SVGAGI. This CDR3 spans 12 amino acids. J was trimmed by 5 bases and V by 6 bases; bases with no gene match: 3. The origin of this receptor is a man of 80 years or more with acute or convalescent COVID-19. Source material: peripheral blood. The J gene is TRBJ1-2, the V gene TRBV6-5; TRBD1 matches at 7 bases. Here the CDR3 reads CASRTGSYGYTF. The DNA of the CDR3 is TGTGCCAGCAGGACAGGGTCTTATGGCTACACCTTC.